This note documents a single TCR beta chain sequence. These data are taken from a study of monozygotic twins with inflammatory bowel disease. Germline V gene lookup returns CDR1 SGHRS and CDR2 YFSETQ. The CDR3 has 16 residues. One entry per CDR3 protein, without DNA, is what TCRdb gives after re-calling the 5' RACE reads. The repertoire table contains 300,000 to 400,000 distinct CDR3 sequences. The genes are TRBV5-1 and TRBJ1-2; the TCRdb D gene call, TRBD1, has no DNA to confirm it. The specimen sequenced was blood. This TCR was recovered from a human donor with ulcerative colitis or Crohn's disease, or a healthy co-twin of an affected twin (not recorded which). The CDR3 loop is CASSLATARGSRGYTF.